These 15 T cell receptor beta chains were all obtained from the same sample, sequenced in a study of control samples from healthy donors and cancer patients. Data came from immunoSEQ multiplex PCR; TCRdb stores just in-frame clones and leaves some out. The data contain around 72,000 clones, 84% of them seen just once; the ten biggest clones take up more than 12%. Sequences were obtained from blood. The receptors were sampled from a man aged 45-65 years in good health.

A note on this clone: Germline and junction disagree at one end, which may indicate a read error. The rearrangement uses TRBV12-3 or TRBV12-4 and TRBJ2-2, with unresolved D. The CDR3 sequence is 12 residues long. CDR3 loop: CVSSTSTGELFF. CDR3 nucleotide sequence: TGTGTCAGCAGCACCTCAACCGGGGAGCTGTTTTTT.

The rearrangement joins TRBV19 to TRBJ1-2; D ambiguous. CDR3 size: 15 residues. Trimming took off 1 base at V and 6 bases at J, with 15 bases between the two ends. CDR1 and CDR2 (germline): LNHDA, SQIVND (reference sequence). In DNA form, the CDR3 reads TGTGCCAGTAGTATAGGATCGGGCCGGGTCGATGGCTACACCTTC. Protein sequence: CASSIGSGRVDGYTF.

This chain uses TRBV6-5 with TRBJ1-4; D perhaps matches TRBD1 (5 bases). Germline V lookup: CDR1 MNHEY, CDR2 SVGAGI. The CDR3 contains 13 residues. The germline V and J ends were trimmed by 2 bases and 7 bases, with 8 bases remaining between them. The CDR3 is CASSYQGAEKLFF. CDR3 nucleotide sequence: TGTGCCAGCAGTTACCAGGGTGCTGAAAAACTGTTTTTT.

The genes are TRBV2 and TRBJ2-3; D call uncertain. The CDR3 runs 14 residues. V dropped 6 bases and J dropped 1 base, with 11 bases sitting between them. Germline values: CDR1 SNHLY, CDR2 FYNNEI. CDR3 sequence reads: CASSRAPRTDTQYF. CDR3 nucleotides: TGTGCCAGCAGCCGGGCCCCTCGCACAGATACGCAGTATTTT.

The chain is built from TRBV5-6 and TRBJ2-3, with D uncertain. CDR3 length equals 15 residues. V lost 0 bases, J lost 2 bases, and 10 bases lay in between. Germline CDR1 SGHDT, CDR2 YYEEEE. For the CDR3, the DNA is TGTGCCAGCAGCTTGGAGCTGGACGCCACAGATACGCAGTATTTT. It is translated as CASSLELDATDTQYF.

This clone was detected only a few times. This sequence joins TRBV7-3 and TRBJ2-5; 7 positions agree with TRBD1. The CDR3 totals 16 residues. Germline CDR1 and CDR2: SGHTA and FQGTGA. J was trimmed by 2 bases and V by 5 bases; bases with no gene match: 11. The CDR3 DNA reads as TGTGCCAGCAGCATCGCCCCGGGACAGAATCAAGAGACCCAGTACTTC. Translation: CASSIAPGQNQETQYF. The variable domain in full, with the rest retrieved from reference TRBV7-3 and TRBJ2-5, is GAGVSQTPSNKVTEKGKYVELRCDPISGHTALYWYRQSLGQGPEFLIYFQGTGAADDSGLPNDRFFAVRPEGSVSTLKIQRTERGDSAVYLCASSIAPGQNQETQYFGPGTRLLVL.

The chain recombines TRBV4-1 with TRBJ2-6; either TRBD1 or TRBD2 may fit D (5 bases each). This CDR3 contains 17 residues. V lost 3 bases, J lost 0 bases, and 12 bases lay in between. Germline lookup yields CDR1 MGHRA and CDR2 YSYEKL. In DNA, the CDR3 is TGCGCCAGCAGCCATTGGGGGTTAGACTCTGGGGCCAACGTCCTGACTTTC. This sequence encodes CASSHWGLDSGANVLTF.

The sample holds one count of this clone. One end of the junction fails to match germline, which may point to a read error. The CDR3 reads CSVEGDSGLYEQYF. The DNA of the CDR3 is TGCAGCGTTGAAGGGGACAGCGGACTCTACGAGCAGTATTTC. The V call is TRBV29-1, the J call TRBJ2-7; TRBD1 aligns across 7 bases. The CDR3 spans 14 residues. Germline V gene sequence: CDR1 SQVTM, CDR2 ANQGSEA.

The CDR3 region is CASSHGTTEAFF. The CDR3 bases are TGTGCCAGCAGCCACGGGACGACTGAAGCTTTCTTT. This chain links TRBV11-2 with TRBJ1-1, with D possibly being TRBD1 (5 bases). Germline V gene sequence: CDR1 SGHAT, CDR2 FQNNGV. The germline V and J ends were trimmed by 5 bases and 5 bases, with 9 bases remaining between them. The CDR3 loop spans 12 amino acids. The full variable domain, its missing parts supplied by reference TRBV11-2 and TRBJ1-1, is EAGVAQSPRYKIIEKRQSVAFWCNPISGHATLYWYQQILGQGPKLLIQFQNNGVVDDSQLPKDRFSAERLKGVDSTLKIQPAKLEDSAVYLCASSHGTTEAFFGQGTRLTVV.

This chain links TRBV28 with TRBJ2-7; D ambiguous. V was pared by 5 bases and J by 2 bases, with 13 bases between. The CDR3 is made up of 14 amino acids. The germline gives CDR1 MDHEN, CDR2 SYDVKM. The CDR3 reads CASSPSDGAYEQYF. The CDR3 DNA sequence: TGTGCCAGCAGTCCATCGGACGGTGCCTACGAGCAGTACTTC.

This sequence joins TRBV19 and TRBJ1-3; a weak D match, TRBD1 (5 bases). Germline V lookup: CDR1 LNHDA, CDR2 SQIVND (reference sequence). Trimming pared 9 bases from V and 0 bases from J, leaving 15 bases between. There are 15 residues in the CDR3. The CDR3 sequence is CARRGSSNSGNTIYF. In nucleotides, the CDR3 is TGTGCCAGAAGGGGCTCTTCGAACTCTGGAAACACCATATATTTT.

This clone was recorded a few times. This rearrangement joins TRBV4-1 to TRBJ2-2, with D maybe TRBD1 (6 bases). Per germline, CDR1 MGHRA and CDR2 YSYEKL. V was clipped by 4 bases and J by 4 bases, with 13 bases between them. The CDR3 sequence is 15 residues long. CDR3 nucleotides: TGCGCCAGCAGCCCGAACAGGGCCCTCACCGGGGAGCTGTTTTTT. Amino acid sequence: CASSPNRALTGELFF.

This clone was found once. The V call is TRBV7-2, the J call TRBJ2-7; the D gene is possibly TRBD2 (5 bases). The germline V gene has CDR1 SGHTA and CDR2 FQGNSA. The ends were cut back, 5 bases at V and 9 bases at J, with 20 bases in the middle. CDR3 length: 14 amino acids. CDR3 DNA: TGTGCCAGCAGCCAGACGAGGGCTTCGGCGATGCAGTACTTC. Translation: CASSQTRASAMQYF.

The rearrangement joins TRBV5-6 to TRBJ1-6; TRBD1 is a possible D gene (5 bases). Germline assignment: CDR1 SGHDT and CDR2 YYEEEE. Trimming left V 3 bases short and J 7 bases short, with 11 bases between. The CDR3 is 14 residues long. CDR3 coding DNA: TGTGCCAGCAGCTGGGGACCCGGCAATTCACCCCTCCACTTT. Its protein product is CASSWGPGNSPLHF. Complete variable domain (other parts from reference TRBV5-6 and TRBJ1-6): DAGVTQSPTHLIKTRGQQVTLRCSPKSGHDTVSWYQQALGQGPQFIFQYYEEEERQRGNFPDRFSGHQFPNYSSELNVNALLLGDSALYLCASSWGPGNSPLHFGNGTRLTVT.

The gene calls are TRBV25-1 and TRBJ2-1; tentatively, D is TRBD1 (6 bases). The germline V and J ends were trimmed by 4 bases and 9 bases, with 10 bases remaining between them. The germline CDR1 and CDR2 sequences are MGHDK and SYGVNS. This CDR3 region has 12 residues. The CDR3 region has the DNA TGTGCCAGCAGTGTGGGGGCCCTTGAGCAGTTCTTC. Translating gives CASSVGALEQFF.